A selection of T cell receptor beta chains follows, all from one sample in a study of T cell repertoires in cytomegalovirus infection. Each CDR3 protein gets one entry after TCRdb re-called the reads with MiXCR. In the table there are 200,000 to 250,000 distinct CDR3 sequences, around 12% of which are singletons. Sequences were obtained from PBMCs. The receptors derive from a human donor in good health (CMV status not recorded). Some clones in this sample may be carry-over from other donors' samples. Each CDR3 is given with its conserved first and last residue. D genes are given only for firm matches. Clone size appears in some rows only: once, few, many, or a class for an expanded clone.

few,TRBV23-1,TRBJ1-5,NA,TGCGCCAGCAGTCAAGATTCCGACAGTGAAGGGATCAGCAATCAGCCCCAGCATTTT,CASSQDSDSEGISNQPQHF
few,TRBV28,TRBJ2-1,TRBD2,TGTGCCAGCATCGTTGGGACTAGCGGGAGCGGGAATGAGCAGTTCTTC,CASIVGTSGSGNEQFF
few,TRBV6-6,TRBJ2-5,TRBD1,TGTGCCAGCAGTTATTCCAGGGGGCGAGAGGAGACCCAGTACTTC,CASSYSRGREETQYF
NA,TRBV7-3,TRBJ2-7,TRBD1,TGTGCCAGCAGCTTACAGGCAGGGGGCATCGACGAGCAGTACTTC,CASSLQAGGIDEQYF
few,TRBV5-1,TRBJ2-5,NA,TGCGCCAGCATGGGGGGTAGACAAGAGACCCAGTACTTC,CASMGGRQETQYF
many,TRBV7-2,TRBJ1-2,NA,TGTGCCAGCAGTTCATATGGCTACACCTTC,CASSSYGYTF
once,TRBV28,TRBJ2-2,NA,TGTGCCAGCAGTTTGGACGTCAGGAACACCGGGGAGCTGTTTTTT,CASSLDVRNTGELFF
many,TRBV20-1,TRBJ2-2,NA,TGCAGTGCTCCTTTTGAGGGGGGAGGCGGGGAGCTGTTTTTT,CSAPFEGGGGELFF
NA,TRBV6-2/TRBV6-3,TRBJ2-3,TRBD2,TGTGCCAGCAGGGCTAGCGGGGCCCAATATACGCAGTATTTT,CASRASGAQYTQYF
many,TRBV7-2,TRBJ1-3,NA,TGTGCCAGCAGCTTAGTTGGGGCCCACTCTGGAAACACCATATATTTT,CASSLVGAHSGNTIYF
few,TRBV9,TRBJ2-5,TRBD1,TGTGCCAGCAGCGACCGGGACAGGGCAGGCCAAGAGACCCAGTACTTC,CASSDRDRAGQETQYF
many,TRBV7-9,TRBJ2-7,NA,TGTGCCAGCAGCGTCACCGGGACAAGCTACGAGCAGTACTTC,CASSVTGTSYEQYF
many,TRBV7-8,TRBJ1-5,NA,TGTGCCAGCAGCTTAAGGGAGGGCAATCAGCCCCAGCATTTT,CASSLREGNQPQHF
few,TRBV20-1,TRBJ2-4,NA,TGCAGTGCTAGAGGTGTTAAGCATGGTCTAGCCAAAAACATTCAGTACTTC,CSARGVKHGLAKNIQYF